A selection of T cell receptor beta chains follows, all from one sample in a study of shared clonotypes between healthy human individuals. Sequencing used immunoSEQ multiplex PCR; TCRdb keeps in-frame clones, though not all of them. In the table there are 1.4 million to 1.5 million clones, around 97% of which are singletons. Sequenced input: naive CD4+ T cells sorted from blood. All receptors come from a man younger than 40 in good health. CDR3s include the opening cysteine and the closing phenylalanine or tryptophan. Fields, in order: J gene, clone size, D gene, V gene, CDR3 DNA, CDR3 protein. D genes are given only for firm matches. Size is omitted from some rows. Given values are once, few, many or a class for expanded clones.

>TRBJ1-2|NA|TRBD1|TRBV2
TGTGCCAGCATAAGGGGACAGGGTCTTGGGTATGGCTACACCTTC
CASIRGQGLGYGYTF
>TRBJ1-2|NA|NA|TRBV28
TGTGCCAGCGTATCAAATCGCGATGTCGGTGGCTACACCTTC
CASVSNRDVGGYTF
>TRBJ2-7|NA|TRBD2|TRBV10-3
TGTGCCATCACCGAGGGACTAGCGGTTTACTACGAGCAGTACTTC
CAITEGLAVYYEQYF
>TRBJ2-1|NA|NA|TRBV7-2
TGTGCCAGCAGCCACCAGGGGGGAATCTACAATGAGCAGTTCTTC
CASSHQGGIYNEQFF
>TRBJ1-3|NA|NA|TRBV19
TGTGCCAGTAGGCAGTCCTCTGGAAACACCATATATTTT
CASRQSSGNTIYF
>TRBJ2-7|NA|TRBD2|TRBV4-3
TGCGCCAGCAGCCGCGGGACTAGCGGGTCCTACGAGCAGTACTTC
CASSRGTSGSYEQYF
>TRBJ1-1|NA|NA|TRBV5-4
TGTGCCAGCAGCTTGGAACGGCTTATGAACACTGAAGCTTTCTTT
CASSLERLMNTEAFF
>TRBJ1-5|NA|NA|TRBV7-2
TGTGCCAGCAGCTTTAGTAGCAATCAGCCCCAGCATTTT
CASSFSSNQPQHF
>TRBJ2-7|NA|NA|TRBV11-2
TGTGCCAGCAGCTTAGCAGGCAGCCCCGTAGGCGAGCAGTACTTC
CASSLAGSPVGEQYF
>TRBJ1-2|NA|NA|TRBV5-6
TGTGCCAGCAGCTTTTGGGGGCGGGGTGGCTACACCTTC
CASSFWGRGGYTF
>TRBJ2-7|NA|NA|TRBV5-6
TGTGCCAGCAGGGTGCTTGGAGGGGCCTACGAGCAGTACTTC
CASRVLGGAYEQYF
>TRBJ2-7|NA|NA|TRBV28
TGTGCCAGCAGCCTCCCGACCGGTGTATCCTACGAGCAGTACTTC
CASSLPTGVSYEQYF
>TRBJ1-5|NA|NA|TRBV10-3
TGTGCCATCACCGGCAATAGCAATCAGCCCCAGCATTTT
CAITGNSNQPQHF
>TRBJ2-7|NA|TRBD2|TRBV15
TGTGCCACCAGCAGAGATAATAGCGGGAGCAACGAGCAGTACTTC
CATSRDNSGSNEQYF
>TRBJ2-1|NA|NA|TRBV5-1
TGCGCCAGCAGCTTGGACCCCGTGGGTTTCCGAAGGTCCTACAATGAGCAGTTCTTC
CASSLDPVGFRRSYNEQFF
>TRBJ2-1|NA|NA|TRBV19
TGTGCCAGTAGTAGGCCGGGCCCAATCCCACGTGAGCAGTTCTTC
CASSRPGPIPREQFF
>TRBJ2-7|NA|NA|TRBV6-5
TGTGCCAGCAGCCCTTATACAGGAACCTACGAGCAGTACTTC
CASSPYTGTYEQYF
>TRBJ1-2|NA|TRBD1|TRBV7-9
TGTGCCAGCAGCTTAGGGGGGACAGGATATTATGGCTACACCTTC
CASSLGGTGYYGYTF
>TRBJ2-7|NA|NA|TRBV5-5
TGTGCCAGCAGCTTGCACAGAAATACCTACGAGCAGTACTTC
CASSLHRNTYEQYF
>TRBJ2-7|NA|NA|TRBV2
TGTGCCAGCAGTGGGGGTTCAGAGGTGCAGTACTTC
CASSGGSEVQYF
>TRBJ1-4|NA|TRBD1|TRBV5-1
TGCGCCAGCAGCTGGGGACAGGTTGCAACTAATGAAAAACTGTTTTTT
CASSWGQVATNEKLFF
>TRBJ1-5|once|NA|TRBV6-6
TGTGCCAGCAGTTACGGCGATCAGCCCCAGCATTTT
CASSYGDQPQHF
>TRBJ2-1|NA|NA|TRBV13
TGTGCCAGCAGCTTAGCGTTGAGCGTCTGGAGGTCCTACAATGAGCAGTTCTTC
CASSLALSVWRSYNEQFF
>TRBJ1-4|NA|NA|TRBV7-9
TGTGCCAGCAGCTTAAACAGTGAAAATGAAAAACTGTTTTTT
CASSLNSENEKLFF
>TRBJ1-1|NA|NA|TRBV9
TGTGCCAGCAGCTTGGGGATGAACACTGAAGCTTTCTTT
CASSLGMNTEAFF
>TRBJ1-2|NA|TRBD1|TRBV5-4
TGTGCCACCCAGCTTGTACAGGGGGCGTCCTATGGCTACACCTTC
CATQLVQGASYGYTF
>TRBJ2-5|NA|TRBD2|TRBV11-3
TGTGCCAGCAGCTTAGATAGCGGGCTGACCCAGTACTTC
CASSLDSGLTQYF
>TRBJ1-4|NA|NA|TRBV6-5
TGTGCCAGCAGTTACGATTGGGGGGCAGATGAAAAACTGTTTTTT
CASSYDWGADEKLFF
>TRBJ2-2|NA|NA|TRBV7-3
TGTGCCAGCAGCCCATCGACATACACCGGGGAGCTGTTTTTT
CASSPSTYTGELFF
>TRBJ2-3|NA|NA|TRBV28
TGTGCCAGCGGGAGTAGCACAGATACGCAGTATTTT
CASGSSTDTQYF
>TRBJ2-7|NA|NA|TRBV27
TGTGCCAGCAGTCCCGGACCCAAGGGACGTTACGAGCAGTACTTC
CASSPGPKGRYEQYF
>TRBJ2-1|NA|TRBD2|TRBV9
TGTGCCAGCAGCTACGGGACTAGCGGGAGCTATGAGCAGTTCTTC
CASSYGTSGSYEQFF
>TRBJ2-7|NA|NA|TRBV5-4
TGTGCCAGCAGCTATGGACCCTACGAGCAGTACTTC
CASSYGPYEQYF
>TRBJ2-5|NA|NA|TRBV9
TGTGCCAGCAGCGTAGAGGTAGAGGGGGGATTCGGAGAGACCCAGTACTTC
CASSVEVEGGFGETQYF
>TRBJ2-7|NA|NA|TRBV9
TGTGCCAGCGCCCCCGGACTCACTACCTACGAGCAGTACTTC
CASAPGLTTYEQYF
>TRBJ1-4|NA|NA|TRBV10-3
TGTGCCATCAGTTACCTTGGGGGTGCAACTAATGAAAAACTGTTTTTT
CAISYLGGATNEKLFF
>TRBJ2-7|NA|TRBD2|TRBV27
TGTGCCAGCAGTTTTAGCGGGAGGGCCGGGGAGCAGTACTTC
CASSFSGRAGEQYF
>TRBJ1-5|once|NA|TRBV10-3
TGTGCCATCAGTGGGACAGGCAATCAGCCCCAGCATTTT
CAISGTGNQPQHF
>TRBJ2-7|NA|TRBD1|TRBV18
TGTGCCAGCTCACCGGGACAGCACTACGAGCAGTACTTC
CASSPGQHYEQYF
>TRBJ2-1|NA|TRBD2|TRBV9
TGTGCCAGCAGCGTGGGACTAGCGGGATACAATGAGCAGTTCTTC
CASSVGLAGYNEQFF
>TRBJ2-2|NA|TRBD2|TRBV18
TGTGCCAGCTCGCCTCTAGCGGTGATCACCGGGGAGCTGTTTTTT
CASSPLAVITGELFF
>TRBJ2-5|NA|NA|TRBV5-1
TGCGCCAGCACTTGGGGGAACGTACAAGAGACCCAGTACTTC
CASTWGNVQETQYF
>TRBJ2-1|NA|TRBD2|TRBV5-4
TGTGCCAGCAGCCCCAGCGGGAGCACAGGATGGGAGCAGTTCTTC
CASSPSGSTGWEQFF
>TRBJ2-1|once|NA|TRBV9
TGTGCCAGCAGTCCCACACACCGGGAGTGGTCCTACAATGAGCAGTTCTTC
CASSPTHREWSYNEQFF
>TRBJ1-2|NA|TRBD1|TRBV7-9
TGTGCCAGCAGCTCGGACAGGGGTGGCTACACCTTC
CASSSDRGGYTF
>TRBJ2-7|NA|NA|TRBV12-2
TGTGCAAGTCGCCCCTGGGCCCGCAGAAATGGCTACGAGCAGTACTTC
CASRPWARRNGYEQYF
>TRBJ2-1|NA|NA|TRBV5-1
TGCGCCAGCAGCTCGGACTACTACAATGAGCAGTTCTTC
CASSSDYYNEQFF
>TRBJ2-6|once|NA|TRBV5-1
TGCGCCAGCAGCCTAACGGGACCGGCAATGTCGGCTGGGGCCAACGTCCTGACTTTC
CASSLTGPAMSAGANVLTF
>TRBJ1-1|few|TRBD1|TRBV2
TGTGCCAGCAGTAGGACAGGGTTAATGAACACTGAAGCTTTCTTT
CASSRTGLMNTEAFF
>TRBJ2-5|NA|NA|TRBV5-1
TGCGCCAGCAGCATCTCCTCACAAGAGACCCAGTACTTC
CASSISSQETQYF
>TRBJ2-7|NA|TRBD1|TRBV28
TGTGCCGGCTCGACAGGGCGCCTCTACGAGCAGTACTTC
CAGSTGRLYEQYF
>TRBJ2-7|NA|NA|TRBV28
TGTGCCAGCAGTTTTCGCCTTGTTCTGACTCCGATAACCTACGAGCAGTACTTC
CASSFRLVLTPITYEQYF
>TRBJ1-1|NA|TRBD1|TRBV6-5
TGTGCCAGCAGTTACGAGGGGGCGGCTGAAGCTTTCTTT
CASSYEGAAEAFF